The T cell receptor beta chain under discussion was sequenced for a study of blood T cell repertoires in COVID-19. About the research overall: Acute and convalescent COVID-19 samples came from the United States, Italy and Spain. Sample material is recorded as cDNA or gDNA derived from T cells, B-cell-depleted T cells, or PBMCs.

Authors' processing steps: It was from reference gene primer amplification that nucleated cell counts were estimated. Assay: immunoSEQ multiplex PCR; the TCRdb copy retains only in-frame clones and omits some. D and trimming come from the DNA, and the V and J calls and clone size come from that table. The sample lists 150,000 or so clones; approximately 87% were seen once. The germline V gene has CDR1 MNHNY and CDR2 SVGAGI (reference sequence). V lost 2 bases and J lost 2, with 6 bases in between. CDR3 length: 13 amino acids. Enrolled during active infection, Seattle patients were then followed longitudinally.

Sequencing was carried out using peripheral blood. The V and J genes are TRBV6-6 and TRBJ1-1, with D hard to call. The sequence derives from an older woman with COVID-19, enrolled during active disease. CDR3 amino acids: CASSYRGNTEAFF. As DNA, the CDR3 is TGTGCCAGCAGTTACCGGGGTAACACTGAAGCTTTCTTT.